This entry concerns a single T cell receptor (beta chain). Noted time point: baseline, week 1 (first vaccination visit). Treatment specified: pre-vaccination baseline after standard-of-care therapy. This record comes from a study of a mutant IDH1 vaccine in newly diagnosed glioma. The CDR3 length is 17 residues. Trimming removed 0 bases from V and 0 bases from J, with 14 bases in between. The germline CDR1 and CDR2 sequences are MGHRA and YSYEKL. Clones were read by immunoSEQ multiplex PCR, and TCRdb kept only the in-frame ones, dropping some. Counted here are about 59,000 clones, approximately 91% occurring once; the ten biggest clones make up approximately 2.4%.

This specimen was PBMCs, taken from a glioma patient treated with radiotherapy, temozolomide or both. The V call is TRBV4-1, the J call TRBJ2-5; TRBD2 is a possible D gene (6 bases). The receptor was derived from a man aged 45-65 years with glioma. The CDR3 DNA is TGCGCCAGCAGCCAAGAACCCCAACTAGCCTACCAAGAGACCCAGTACTTC. It specifies CASSQEPQLAYQETQYF.